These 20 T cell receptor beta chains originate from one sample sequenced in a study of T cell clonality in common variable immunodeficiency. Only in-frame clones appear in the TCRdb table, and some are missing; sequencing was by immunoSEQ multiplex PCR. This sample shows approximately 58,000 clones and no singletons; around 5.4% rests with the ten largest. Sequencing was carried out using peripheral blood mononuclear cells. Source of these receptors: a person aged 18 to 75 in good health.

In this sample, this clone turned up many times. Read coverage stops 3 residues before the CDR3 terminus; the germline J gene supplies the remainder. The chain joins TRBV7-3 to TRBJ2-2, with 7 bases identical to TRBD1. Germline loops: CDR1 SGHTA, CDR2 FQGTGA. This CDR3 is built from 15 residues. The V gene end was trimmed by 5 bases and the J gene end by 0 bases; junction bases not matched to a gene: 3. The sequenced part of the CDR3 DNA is TGTGCCAGCAGCCGGACAGGAGCGAACACCGGGGAG. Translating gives CASSRTGANTGE. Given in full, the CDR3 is CASSRTGANTGELFF. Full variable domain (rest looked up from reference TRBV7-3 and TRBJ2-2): GAGVSQTPSNKVTEKGKYVELRCDPISGHTALYWYRQSLGQGPEFLIYFQGTGAADDSGLPNDRFFAVRPEGSVSTLKIQRTERGDSAVYLCASSRTGANTGELFFGEGSRLTVL.

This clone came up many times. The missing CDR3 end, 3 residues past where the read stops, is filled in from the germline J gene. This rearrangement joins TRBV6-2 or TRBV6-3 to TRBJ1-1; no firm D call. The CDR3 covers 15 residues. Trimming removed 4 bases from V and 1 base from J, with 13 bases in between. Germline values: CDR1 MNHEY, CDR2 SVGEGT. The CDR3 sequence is CASSSRRVWNTEAFF. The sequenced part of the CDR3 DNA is TGTGCCAGCAGTTCCCGCCGGGTATGGAACACTGAA.

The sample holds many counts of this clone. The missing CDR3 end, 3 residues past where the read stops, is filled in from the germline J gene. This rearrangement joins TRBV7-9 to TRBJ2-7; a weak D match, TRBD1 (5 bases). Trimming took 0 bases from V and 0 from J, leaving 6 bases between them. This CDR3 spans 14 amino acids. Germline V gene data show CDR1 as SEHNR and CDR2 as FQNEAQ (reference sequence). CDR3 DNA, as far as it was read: TGTGCCAGCAGCTTAGCCAGGGACTCCTACGAG. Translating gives CASSLARDSYE. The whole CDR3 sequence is CASSLARDSYEQYF.

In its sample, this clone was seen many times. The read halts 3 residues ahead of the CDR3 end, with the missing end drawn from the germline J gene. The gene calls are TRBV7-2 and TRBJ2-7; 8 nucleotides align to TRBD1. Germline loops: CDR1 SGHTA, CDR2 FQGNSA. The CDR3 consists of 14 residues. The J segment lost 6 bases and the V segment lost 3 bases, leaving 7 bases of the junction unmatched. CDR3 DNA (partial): TGTGCCAGCAGCTTTCCCGGGACAGGTTCCGAG. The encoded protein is CASSFPGTGSE. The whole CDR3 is CASSFPGTGSEQYF.

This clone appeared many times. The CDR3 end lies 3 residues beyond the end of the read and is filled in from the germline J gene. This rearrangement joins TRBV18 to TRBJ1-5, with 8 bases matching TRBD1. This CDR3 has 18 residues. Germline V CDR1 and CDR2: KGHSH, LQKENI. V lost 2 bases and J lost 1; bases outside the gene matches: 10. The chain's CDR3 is CASSPRRTGIISNQPQHF. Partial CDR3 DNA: TGTGCCAGCTCACCAAGAAGGACAGGGATAATCAGCAATCAGCCC.

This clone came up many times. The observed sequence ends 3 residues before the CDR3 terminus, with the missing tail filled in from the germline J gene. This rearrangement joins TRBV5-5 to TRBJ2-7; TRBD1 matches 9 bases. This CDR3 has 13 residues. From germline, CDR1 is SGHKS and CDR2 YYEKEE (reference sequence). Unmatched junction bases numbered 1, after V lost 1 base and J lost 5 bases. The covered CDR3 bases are TGTGCCAGCAGCTTGAGGGACAGGGACGAG. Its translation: CASSLRDRDE. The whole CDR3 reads CASSLRDRDEQYF.

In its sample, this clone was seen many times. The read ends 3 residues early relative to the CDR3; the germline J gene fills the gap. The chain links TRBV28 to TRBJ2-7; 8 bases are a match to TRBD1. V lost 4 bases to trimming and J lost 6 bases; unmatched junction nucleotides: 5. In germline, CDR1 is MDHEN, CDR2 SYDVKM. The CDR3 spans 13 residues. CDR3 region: CASSSGQALEQYF. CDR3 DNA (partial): TGTGCCAGCAGTTCGGGACAGGCACTCGAG.

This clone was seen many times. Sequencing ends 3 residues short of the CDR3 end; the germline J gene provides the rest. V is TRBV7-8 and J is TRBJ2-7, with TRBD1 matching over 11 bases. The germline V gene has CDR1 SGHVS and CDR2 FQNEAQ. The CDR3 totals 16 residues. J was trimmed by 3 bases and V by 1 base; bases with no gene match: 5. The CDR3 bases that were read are TGTGCCAGCAGCTTAGAACGGGACAGGGGGTTCTACGAG. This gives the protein CASSLERDRGFYE. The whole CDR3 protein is CASSLERDRGFYEQYF.

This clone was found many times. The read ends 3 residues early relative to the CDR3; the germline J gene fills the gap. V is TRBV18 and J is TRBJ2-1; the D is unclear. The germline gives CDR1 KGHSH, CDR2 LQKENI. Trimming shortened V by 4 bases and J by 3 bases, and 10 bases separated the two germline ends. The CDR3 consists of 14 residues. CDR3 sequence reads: CASSLYEGYNEQFF. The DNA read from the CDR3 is TGTGCCAGCTCACTTTATGAAGGCTACAATGAG.

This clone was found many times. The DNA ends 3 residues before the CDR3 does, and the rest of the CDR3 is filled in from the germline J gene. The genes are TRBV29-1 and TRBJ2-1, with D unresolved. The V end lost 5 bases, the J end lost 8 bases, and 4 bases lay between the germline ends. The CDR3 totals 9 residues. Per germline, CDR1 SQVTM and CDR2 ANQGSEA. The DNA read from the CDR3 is TGCAGCGTTTCCGATGAG. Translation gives CSVSDE. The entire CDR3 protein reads CSVSDEQFF.

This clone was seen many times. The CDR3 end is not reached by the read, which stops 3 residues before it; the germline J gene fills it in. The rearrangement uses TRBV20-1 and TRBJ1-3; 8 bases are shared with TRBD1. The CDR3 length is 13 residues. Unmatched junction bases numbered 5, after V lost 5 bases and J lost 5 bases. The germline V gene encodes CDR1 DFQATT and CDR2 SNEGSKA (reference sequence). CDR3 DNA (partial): TGCAGTGCTGGTGACAGGGGAAGAAACACC. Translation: CSAGDRGRNT. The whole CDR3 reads CSAGDRGRNTIYF.

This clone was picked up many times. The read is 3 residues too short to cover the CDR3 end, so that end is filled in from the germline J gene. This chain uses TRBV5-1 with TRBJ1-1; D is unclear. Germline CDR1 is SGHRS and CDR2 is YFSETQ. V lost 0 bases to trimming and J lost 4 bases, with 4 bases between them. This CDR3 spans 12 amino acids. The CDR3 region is CASSLEGTEAFF. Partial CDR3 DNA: TGCGCCAGCAGCTTGGAGGGCACTGAA.

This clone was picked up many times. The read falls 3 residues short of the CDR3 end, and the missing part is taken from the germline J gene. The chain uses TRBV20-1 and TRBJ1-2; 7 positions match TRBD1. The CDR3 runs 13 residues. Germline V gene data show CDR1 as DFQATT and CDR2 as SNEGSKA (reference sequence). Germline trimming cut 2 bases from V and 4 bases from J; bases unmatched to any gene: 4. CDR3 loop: CSARPGTVYGYTF. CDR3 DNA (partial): TGCAGTGCTAGACCGGGGACAGTCTATGGC.

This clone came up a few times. This CDR3 is CASRGLAGPSSSGANVLFF. Partial CDR3 DNA: TGCGCCAGCAGAGGACTAGCGGGGCCCTCCTCCTCTGGGGCCAACGTG. The genes are TRBV5-1 and TRBJ2-2; the match to TRBD2 covers 12 bases. The sequence runs out 3 residues before the end of the CDR3; the remainder is reconstructed from the germline J gene. The CDR3 totals 19 residues. In germline, CDR1 is SGHRS, CDR2 YFSETQ. Full variable domain (outside the CDR3, taken from reference TRBV5-1 and TRBJ2-2): KAGVTQTPRYLIKTRGQQVTLSCSPISGHRSVSWYQQTPGQGLQFLFEYFSETQRNKGNFPGRFSGRQFSNSRSEMNVSTLELGDSALYLCASRGLAGPSSSGANVLFFGEGSRLTVL.

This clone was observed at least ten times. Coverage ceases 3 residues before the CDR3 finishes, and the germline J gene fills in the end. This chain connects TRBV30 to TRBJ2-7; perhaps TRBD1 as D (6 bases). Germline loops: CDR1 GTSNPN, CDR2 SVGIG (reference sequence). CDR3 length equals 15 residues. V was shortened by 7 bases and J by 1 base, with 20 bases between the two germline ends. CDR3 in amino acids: CAYRRYRVLSYEQYF. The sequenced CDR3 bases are TGTGCCTACCGTCGATACAGGGTCCTTTCCTACGAG.

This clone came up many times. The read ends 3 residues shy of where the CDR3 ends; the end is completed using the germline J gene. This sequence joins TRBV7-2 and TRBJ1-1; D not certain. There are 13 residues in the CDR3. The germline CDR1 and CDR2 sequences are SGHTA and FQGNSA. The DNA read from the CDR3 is TGTGCCAGCAGCAGTCGGGGTCAGACCGAA. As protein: CASSSRGQTE. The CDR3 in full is CASSSRGQTEAFF. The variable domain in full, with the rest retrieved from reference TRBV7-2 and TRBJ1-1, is GAGVSQSPSNKVTEKGKDVELRCDPISGHTALYWYRQSLGQGLEFLIYFQGNSAPDKSGLPSDRFSAERTGGSVSTLTIQRTQQEDSAVYLCASSSRGQTEAFFGQGTRLTVV.

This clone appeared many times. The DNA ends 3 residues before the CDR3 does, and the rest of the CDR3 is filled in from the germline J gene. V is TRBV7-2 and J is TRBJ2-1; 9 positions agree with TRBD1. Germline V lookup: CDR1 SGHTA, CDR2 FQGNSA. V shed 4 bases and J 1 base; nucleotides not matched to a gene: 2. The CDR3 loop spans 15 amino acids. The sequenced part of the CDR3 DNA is TGTGCCAGCAGCTCGGACAGGGGTTCCTACAATGAG. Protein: CASSSDRGSYNE. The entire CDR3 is CASSSDRGSYNEQFF.

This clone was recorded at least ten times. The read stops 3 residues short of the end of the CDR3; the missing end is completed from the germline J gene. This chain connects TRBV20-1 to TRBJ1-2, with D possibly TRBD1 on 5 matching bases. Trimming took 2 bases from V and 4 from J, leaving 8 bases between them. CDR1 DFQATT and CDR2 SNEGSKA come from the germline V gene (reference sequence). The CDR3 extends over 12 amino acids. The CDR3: CSARRTFYGYTF. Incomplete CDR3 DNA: TGCAGTGCTAGACGGACATTCTATGGC.

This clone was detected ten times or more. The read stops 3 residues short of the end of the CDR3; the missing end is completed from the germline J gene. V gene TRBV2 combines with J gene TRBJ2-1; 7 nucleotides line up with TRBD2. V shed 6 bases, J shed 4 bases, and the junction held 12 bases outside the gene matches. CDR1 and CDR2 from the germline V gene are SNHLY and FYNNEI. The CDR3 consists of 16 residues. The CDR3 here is CASRSSRASGYNEQFF. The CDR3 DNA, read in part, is TGTGCCAGCAGATCATCCAGGGCTAGCGGATACAATGAG.

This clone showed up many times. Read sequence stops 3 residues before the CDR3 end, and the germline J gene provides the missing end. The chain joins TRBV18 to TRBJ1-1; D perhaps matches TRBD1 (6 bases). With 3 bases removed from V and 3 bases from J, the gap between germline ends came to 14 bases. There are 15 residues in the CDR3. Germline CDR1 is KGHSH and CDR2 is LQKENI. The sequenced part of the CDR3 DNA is TGTGCCAGCTCACCGAACAGGGATTCGGACACTGAA. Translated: CASSPNRDSDTE. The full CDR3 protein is CASSPNRDSDTEAFF.